This TCR beta chain was recovered during a study of blood T cell repertoires in COVID-19. Overall study: In each case, the material was cDNA or gDNA derived from T cells, B-cell-depleted T cells, or PBMCs.

Germline V lookup: CDR1 MNHEY, CDR2 SMNVEV (reference sequence). Trimming at V came to 9 bases and at J to 4 bases, leaving 14 bases not matched to a gene. The CDR3 spans 15 residues. TCRdb's table, derived via immunoSEQ multiplex PCR, lists solely in-frame clones and lacks some. The sample yields about 38,000 clones, around 90% seen once. A single count supports this clone. This clonotype was obtained from a man in his 60s with COVID-19, enrolled during active disease. Sequencing used peripheral blood. The chain carries TRBV27 and TRBJ2-7; TRBD1 aligns across 8 bases. CDR3: CASGVDGTGDYEQYF. In nucleotides, the CDR3 is TGTGCCAGTGGCGTCGACGGGACAGGAGATTACGAGCAGTACTTC.